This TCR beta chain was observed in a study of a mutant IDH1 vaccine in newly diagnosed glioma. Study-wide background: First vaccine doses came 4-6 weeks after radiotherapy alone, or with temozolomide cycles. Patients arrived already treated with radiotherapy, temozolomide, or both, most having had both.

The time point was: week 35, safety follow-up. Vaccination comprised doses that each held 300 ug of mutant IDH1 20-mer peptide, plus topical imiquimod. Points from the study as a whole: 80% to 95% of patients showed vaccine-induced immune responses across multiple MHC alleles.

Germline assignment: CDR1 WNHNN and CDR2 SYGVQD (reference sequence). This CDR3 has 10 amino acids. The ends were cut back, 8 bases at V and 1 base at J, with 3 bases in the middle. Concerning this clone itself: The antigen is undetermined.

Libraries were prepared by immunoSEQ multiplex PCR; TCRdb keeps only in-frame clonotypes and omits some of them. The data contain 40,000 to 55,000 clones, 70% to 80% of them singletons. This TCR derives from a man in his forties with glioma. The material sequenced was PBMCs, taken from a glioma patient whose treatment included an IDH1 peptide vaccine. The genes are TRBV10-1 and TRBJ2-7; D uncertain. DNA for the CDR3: TGCGCCAGCTGGTCCTACGAGCAGTACGTC. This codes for CASWSYEQYV.